The 21 T cell receptor beta chains presented below share a single source sample, sequenced in a study of CD8 T cells in ankylosing spondylitis. TCRdb processed the 5' RACE reads anew with MiXCR; each CDR3 protein has one entry. The profile shows some 120,000 distinct CDR3 sequences, approximately 6.8% of them singletons. Sequencing used blood, either unsorted or a sorted T cell fraction (not recorded which). These receptors originate from a male donor with ankylosing spondylitis or in good health (not recorded which).

This clonotype came up many times. The chain carries TRBV20-1 and TRBJ1-1, with D possibly matching TRBD1 (6 bases). V was trimmed by 4 bases and J by 5 bases, leaving 17 bases between them. This CDR3 has 14 amino acids. Germline CDR1 DFQATT, CDR2 SNEGSKA (reference sequence). The CDR3 sequence is CSAIVQGRRTEAFF. The CDR3 DNA reads TGCAGTGCTATAGTACAGGGCAGAAGAACTGAAGCTTTCTTT.

This clonotype was found many times. The chain recombines TRBV12-3 or TRBV12-4 with TRBJ2-7; no reliable D call. CDR3 length equals 14 residues. With 6 bases removed from V and 0 bases from J, the gap between germline ends came to 12 bases. The CDR3 region has the DNA TGTGCCAGCAGATGGGGTGGGTACTCCTACGAGCAGTACTTC. It yields the protein CASRWGGYSYEQYF.

This clonotype has ten or more counts. This chain joins TRBV7-9 and TRBJ2-5; TRBD2 might be the D (6 bases). Looked up from germline, CDR1 is SEHNR and CDR2 is FQNEAQ (reference sequence). Trimming pared 2 bases from V and 5 bases from J, leaving 21 bases between. The CDR3 spans 17 residues. CDR3 sequence reads: CASSLSRLARNVETQYF. CDR3 coding DNA: TGTGCCAGCAGCTTAAGTCGTCTAGCGAGAAACGTGGAGACCCAGTACTTC.

This clonotype was seen repeatedly, ten times or more. The chain uses TRBV20-1 and TRBJ2-7, with D uncertain. Looked up from germline, CDR1 is DFQATT and CDR2 is SNEGSKA (reference sequence). The CDR3 covers 12 residues. V lost 3 bases to trimming and J lost 6 bases, with 12 bases between them. This CDR3 is CSASDKPGEQYF. The DNA for the CDR3 is TGCAGTGCTAGCGATAAACCCGGCGAGCAGTACTTC.

This clonotype was detected ten times or more. The genes are TRBV5-1 and TRBJ1-5; D is uncertain. Germline CDR1 and CDR2: SGHRS and YFSETQ. This CDR3 has 15 residues. V was shortened by 2 bases and J by 1 base, with 10 bases between the two germline ends. The CDR3 region is CASSLYGGSNQPQHF. The CDR3 DNA reads as TGCGCCAGCAGCTTATACGGTGGGAGCAATCAGCCCCAGCATTTT.

This clonotype was detected ten times or more. The chain has TRBV20-1 and TRBJ2-5; 7 nucleotides line up with TRBD2. There are 12 residues in the CDR3. The V and J ends lost 6 bases and 1 base, in that order; junction bases with no gene match: 2. The germline CDR1 and CDR2 sequences are DFQATT and SNEGSKA (reference sequence). CDR3: CSARTSQETQYF. As DNA, the CDR3 is TGCAGTGCGAGGACTAGCCAAGAGACCCAGTACTTC.

This clonotype was detected many times. The V and J genes are TRBV15 and TRBJ2-4, with D possibly matching TRBD2 (5 bases). In germline, CDR1 is LNHNV, CDR2 YYDKDF (reference sequence). The V gene lost 1 base and the J gene lost 1 base, with 8 bases spanning the gap. This CDR3 comprises 15 residues. The CDR3: CATSRVERAKNIQYF. The CDR3 coding sequence is TGTGCCACCAGCAGAGTAGAGCGGGCCAAAAACATTCAGTACTTC.

This clonotype was counted ten times or more. The rearrangement links TRBV20-1 to TRBJ1-1; perhaps TRBD1 as D (5 bases). The germline gives CDR1 DFQATT, CDR2 SNEGSKA (reference sequence). This CDR3 region has 15 residues. The V gene lost 7 bases and the J gene lost 6 bases, with 24 bases spanning the gap. CDR3 loop: CSVVQGGSYKAEAFF. The CDR3 coding sequence is TGCAGTGTTGTGCAGGGAGGGTCGTATAAGGCTGAAGCTTTCTTT.

At least ten counts were recorded for this clonotype. This rearrangement joins TRBV6-1 to TRBJ1-3; TRBD1 matches at 7 bases. In germline, CDR1 is MNHNS, CDR2 SASEGT. Losses at the gene ends were 6 bases for V and 6 bases for J; bases not matched to a gene: 8. The CDR3 is 14 residues long. The CDR3 reads CASRRGQDQNTIYF. DNA for the CDR3: TGTGCCAGCAGGCGAGGACAGGACCAAAACACCATATATTTT.

This clonotype was observed many times. J is TRBJ2-2 and V is TRBV5-1; D is possibly TRBD1 or TRBD2 (5 bases each). V lost 3 bases, J lost 1 base, and 16 bases lay in between. The CDR3 spans 17 residues. CDR1 SGHRS and CDR2 YFSETQ come from the germline V gene. CDR3 in DNA: TGCGCCAGCAGCTCACCAGGGAGCGGATGGAACACCGGGGAGCTGTTTTTT. Residues: CASSSPGSGWNTGELFF.

This clonotype was recorded many times. The V gene is TRBV5-1, the J gene TRBJ1-4, with TRBD1 as a possible D gene (6 bases). This CDR3 comprises 14 residues. Trimming removed 7 bases at V and 6 bases at J, with 16 bases between. CDR1 and CDR2 from the germline V gene are SGHRS and YFSETQ. This CDR3 reads CASRRWGRDEKLFF. The CDR3 DNA follows: TGCGCCAGCCGTCGATGGGGGCGCGATGAAAAACTGTTTTTT.

This clonotype came up many times. The chain has TRBV7-3 and TRBJ2-3, with 12 bases lining up with TRBD2. The length of the CDR3 is 16 residues. Per germline, CDR1 SGHTA and CDR2 FQGTGA. V trimming: 5 bases; J trimming: 5 bases; junction bases outside the gene matches: 8. In DNA, the CDR3 is TGTGCCAGCAGCCCCGGGACTAGCGGGCCCCAAGATACGCAGTATTTT. This encodes CASSPGTSGPQDTQYF.

The rearrangement uses TRBV20-1 and TRBJ2-7; no clear D gene. V was shortened by 1 base and J by 3 bases, with 10 bases between the two germline ends. From germline, CDR1 is DFQATT and CDR2 SNEGSKA (reference sequence). The CDR3 loop spans 13 amino acids. The CDR3 DNA reads TGCAGTGCTAGAGGGGATTTTCGCTACGAGCAGTACTTC. Amino acids: CSARGDFRYEQYF.

The table lists this clonotype with many counts. The chain employs TRBV5-1 and TRBJ2-2; D ambiguous. Germline V CDR1 and CDR2: SGHRS, YFSETQ. V was cut by 3 bases and J by 2 bases, with 8 bases left in between. CDR3 length: 14 amino acids. The CDR3 is CASSSGPNTGELFF. CDR3 bases: TGCGCCAGCAGCTCGGGCCCCAACACCGGGGAGCTGTTTTTT.

This clonotype was seen repeatedly, ten times or more. The chain is built from TRBV29-1 and TRBJ1-5, with D possibly matching TRBD1 (5 bases). V shed 0 bases and J shed 4 bases, with 7 bases lying between them. The CDR3 spans 13 residues. Germline-derived CDR1 and CDR2 are SQVTM and ANQGSEA. In DNA, the CDR3 is TGCAGCGTTGAAGAACAGGTAAATCAGCCCCAGCATTTT. Amino acids: CSVEEQVNQPQHF.

The sample holds many counts of this clonotype. J is TRBJ2-5 and V is TRBV5-1; D may be TRBD1 (5 bases). Germline V gives CDR1 SGHRS, CDR2 YFSETQ. Trimming shortened V by 2 bases and J by 1 base, and 9 bases separated the two germline ends. The CDR3 totals 14 residues. The CDR3 coding sequence is TGCGCCAGCAGCTTAGGGGCGATCCAAGAGACCCAGTACTTC. Encoded protein: CASSLGAIQETQYF.

This clonotype was seen many times. The J gene is TRBJ2-5, the V gene TRBV20-1; D is perhaps TRBD1 (6 bases). The germline V gene encodes CDR1 DFQATT and CDR2 SNEGSKA (reference sequence). The CDR3 runs to 14 residues. Trimming shortened V by 6 bases and J by 6 bases, and 20 bases separated the two germline ends. The CDR3: CSALPFGQPKTQYF. Written as DNA, the CDR3 is TGCAGTGCCCTACCATTTGGACAGCCCAAGACCCAGTACTTC.

The sample holds many counts of this clonotype. The rearrangement links TRBV5-1 to TRBJ2-7; D gene unclear. The CDR3 runs 12 residues. Per germline, CDR1 SGHRS and CDR2 YFSETQ. With 3 bases removed from V and 6 bases from J, the gap between germline ends came to 10 bases. CDR3 sequence: CASSSDGLEQYF. CDR3 bases: TGCGCCAGCAGCTCCGACGGGCTCGAGCAGTACTTC. Filled out from reference TRBV5-1 and TRBJ2-7, the complete variable domain reads KAGVTQTPRYLIKTRGQQVTLSCSPISGHRSVSWYQQTPGQGLQFLFEYFSETQRNKGNFPGRFSGRQFSNSRSEMNVSTLELGDSALYLCASSSDGLEQYFGPGTRLTVT.

In this sample, this clonotype turned up many times. The chain uses TRBV27 and TRBJ2-2; D remains unclear. The length of the CDR3 is 14 residues. Between the trimmed V and J ends, which lost 4 bases and 0 bases, there was a span of 6 bases. Germline V gene sequence: CDR1 MNHEY, CDR2 SMNVEV (reference sequence). In DNA, the CDR3 is TGTGCCAGCAGTTCCGAGTCGAACACCGGGGAGCTGTTTTTT. Translated, it gives CASSSESNTGELFF.

This clonotype was recorded a few times. The chain's CDR3 is CASSSTAGSTDTQYF. DNA for the CDR3: TGTGCCAGCAGCTCGACGGCCGGCTCCACAGATACGCAGTATTTT. The chain links TRBV28 to TRBJ2-3; D call uncertain. The CDR3 runs to 15 residues. Germline values: CDR1 MDHEN, CDR2 SYDVKM. Trimming pared 6 bases from V and 2 bases from J, leaving 15 bases between.

This clonotype was seen ten or more times. The chain combines TRBV29-1 with TRBJ2-3; D is unresolved. Trimming removed 7 bases from V and 7 bases from J, with 18 bases in between. Germline V gene data show CDR1 as SQVTM and CDR2 as ANQGSEA. This CDR3 has 13 residues. DNA for the CDR3: TGCAGCGCCGATCGACAAGGTTCATATACGCAGTATTTT. It encodes CSADRQGSYTQYF.